A selection of T cell receptor beta chains follows, all from one sample in a study of blood T cell repertoires in COVID-19. Here immunoSEQ multiplex PCR was the method, and the copy in TCRdb shows in-frame clones only, minus some. The table lists about 240,000 clones, 82% of them singletons. Sequencing input: peripheral blood. These receptors were taken from a woman aged 60-70 years with active or convalescent COVID-19. The CDR3 runs from the conserved cysteine through the conserved F or W. The order of the fields is clone size, V gene, J gene, D gene, CDR3 DNA, CDR3 protein. D genes are given only for firm matches. Clone size is shown for a subset of rows, as once, few, many or a class of expanded clone.

>-|TRBV6-5|TRBJ2-5|TRBD1
TGTGCCAGCAGTTATTCCAGGGGGGAGACCCAGTACTTC
CASSYSRGETQYF
>-|TRBV6-2/TRBV6-3|TRBJ1-5|TRBD1
TGTGCCAGCAGTTACCGGACAGGGGAGAGCAATCAGCCCCAGCATTTT
CASSYRTGESNQPQHF
>-|TRBV19|TRBJ1-5|-
TGTGCCAGTAGTAGAATAGACAGTAATCAGCCCCAGCATTTT
CASSRIDSNQPQHF
>-|TRBV30|TRBJ1-2|-
TGTGCCTGGAGTGGGGCACCAGGGACAACTGGGAGCTACACCTTC
CAWSGAPGTTGSYTF
>-|TRBV11-2|TRBJ2-5|-
TGTGCCAGCAGCTCCTGGGACTCCCGAGGAGAGACCCAGTACTTC
CASSSWDSRGETQYF
>-|TRBV4-1|TRBJ2-7|TRBD2
TGCGCCAGCAGCCACTATGGGACTAGTTCCTACGAGCAGTACTTC
CASSHYGTSSYEQYF
>-|TRBV9|TRBJ1-2|TRBD1
TGTGCCAGCAGCCCCCGGGCGGACAGGTTCTATGGCTACACCTTC
CASSPRADRFYGYTF
>-|TRBV19|TRBJ2-5|TRBD1
TGTGCCAGTAGTATCCGGTTCAGACAGGGGCAGGGGGAGACCCAGTACTTC
CASSIRFRQGQGETQYF
>-|TRBV5-5|TRBJ1-5|-
TGTGCCAGCAGCTATAACGGGGAGAATCAGCCCCAGCATTTT
CASSYNGENQPQHF
>-|TRBV18|TRBJ2-7|-
TGTGCCAGCTCCCCGACGAGCTTAGGGGCCTCCTACGAGCAGTACTTC
CASSPTSLGASYEQYF
>-|TRBV6-1|TRBJ1-4|-
TGTGCCAGCAGTGAAGCATACGGGGTCCGAGAAAAACTGTTTTTT
CASSEAYGVREKLFF
>-|TRBV9|TRBJ2-3|-
TGTGCCAGCAGCACAATAGCGGCACACACAGATACGCAGTATTTT
CASSTIAAHTDTQYF
>-|TRBV4-3|TRBJ1-2|-
TGCGCCAGCAGCCAAGTTGTGGGCTACCCTAACTATGGCTACACCTTC
CASSQVVGYPNYGYTF
>few|TRBV3-1/TRBV3-2|TRBJ1-2|TRBD1
TGTGCCAGCAGCCCGGGACAGGGGGCCAGGCGCTACACCTTC
CASSPGQGARRYTF
>-|TRBV13|TRBJ2-7|-
TGTGCCAGCAGCTTTGAGAGCTACGAGCAGTACTTC
CASSFESYEQYF
>-|TRBV27|TRBJ2-1|-
TGTGCCAGCAGTTTGCTTCCTAGCGCGAGCTCCTACAATGAGCAGTTCTTC
CASSLLPSASSYNEQFF
>-|TRBV9|TRBJ1-1|-
TGTGCCAGCAGCGTAGGTAGTGGTGGAGGGGTCGGGCGGAACACTGAAGCTTTCTTT
CASSVGSGGGVGRNTEAFF
>-|TRBV4-2|TRBJ1-1|-
TGTGCCAGCAGCCAAGGGGTAGGGGACACTGAAGCTTTCTTT
CASSQGVGDTEAFF
>-|TRBV10-3|TRBJ1-6|TRBD1
TGTGCCATCAGTGGAGGGACAGGTGATTCACCCCTCCACTTT
CAISGGTGDSPLHF
>few|TRBV6-6|TRBJ1-3|-
TGTGCCAGCAGTTACGTATCCTCTGGAAACACCATATATTTT
CASSYVSSGNTIYF
>-|TRBV2|TRBJ2-3|TRBD1
TGTGCCAGCACACTGACAGGGATCACAGATACGCAGTATTTT
CASTLTGITDTQYF
>medium-sized|TRBV6-5|TRBJ2-7|TRBD1
TGTGCCAGCAGGCCCCAGGGGGCCCTCTCCTACGAGCAGTACTTC
CASRPQGALSYEQYF
>-|TRBV10-3|TRBJ1-1|-
TGTGCCATCAGTGAAGTTCCGGGACAAGGGGCTTTCTTT
CAISEVPGQGAFF
>-|TRBV2|TRBJ2-7|TRBD1
TGTGCCAGCACCGGGGACAGCTCCTACGAGCAGTACTTC
CASTGDSSYEQYF
>-|TRBV2|TRBJ2-7|TRBD1
TGTGCCAGCAAACTCGGGACAGTCTACGAGCAGTACTTC
CASKLGTVYEQYF
>-|TRBV9|TRBJ2-1|TRBD2
TGTGCCAGCAGCGCGACTAGCGGGGCCTACAATGAGCAGTTCTTC
CASSATSGAYNEQFF
>once|TRBV5-4|TRBJ2-3|TRBD2
TGTGCCAGCAGCTTGGCTAGCGGGGGGTCCTCGGGGGATACGCAGTATTTT
CASSLASGGSSGDTQYF
>-|TRBV18|TRBJ1-4|TRBD1
TGTGCCAGCTCACCCGTTAGGACAGGGCCCGAAAAACTGTTTTTT
CASSPVRTGPEKLFF
>many|TRBV6-6|TRBJ2-7|-
TGTGCCAGCAGGATCCCGGTGGGGGCCTCCTACGAGCAGTACTTC
CASRIPVGASYEQYF
>-|TRBV19|TRBJ2-3|TRBD2
TGTGCCACCAGACTAGCGGCCACAGATACGCAGTATTTT
CATRLAATDTQYF
>-|TRBV18|TRBJ1-1|TRBD1
TGTGCCAGCTCCCCAGGGGGCCGGAGGGAAGCTTTCTTT
CASSPGGRREAFF
>-|TRBV10-3|TRBJ1-1|-
TGTGCCATCAGTGATAGGGGCAGGGTTGACACTGAAGCTTTCTTT
CAISDRGRVDTEAFF
>-|TRBV5-6|TRBJ2-7|-
TGTGCCAGCAGCCGTCCTCGGGGGACTCCCAGCTCCTACGAGCAGTACTTC
CASSRPRGTPSSYEQYF
>-|TRBV18|TRBJ1-3|-
TGTGCCAGCTCACCAGCCTCACTCCGGGGGTACGGCTCTGGAAACACCATATATTTT
CASSPASLRGYGSGNTIYF
>-|TRBV4-1|TRBJ1-2|-
TGCGCCAGCAGCCCCACGGGGGGGTATACGGGCTACACCTTC
CASSPTGGYTGYTF
>-|TRBV5-8|TRBJ2-1|TRBD2
TGTGCCAGCAGCTTCCGCGGGGGGCGCTACAATGAGCAGTTCTTC
CASSFRGGRYNEQFF